The 9 T cell receptor beta chains given below trace back to one sample, sequenced in a study of T cells in Graves' hyperthyroidism and ophthalmopathy. The TCR beta CDR3 regions underwent amplification using RNA transcripts as the source. Primed by the HTBI set, a first-round RT-PCR was run on the TCR CDR3. TCRdb re-derived calls from the multiplex PCR reads in MiXCR, one entry per CDR3 protein. The sample carries 250,000 to 350,000 distinct CDR3 sequences, 20% to 25% recorded once. The specimen was blood. These receptors all stem from a man younger than 40 with Graves' ophthalmopathy.

This clonotype was counted a few times. V is TRBV7-9 and J is TRBJ1-2, with TRBD1 as a possible D gene (6 bases). This CDR3 is built from 15 residues. The germline V gene encodes CDR1 SEHNR and CDR2 FQNEAQ (reference sequence). The V end was cut by 5 bases, the J end by 2 bases, with 15 bases between. This CDR3 reads CASSAYREVNYGYTF. DNA of the CDR3: TGTGCCAGCAGCGCCTACAGGGAAGTGAACTATGGCTACACCTTC.

This clonotype was recorded a few times. This chain's CDR3 is CSARAGTGGILHQPQHF. The CDR3 DNA is TGCAGTGCTAGAGCCGGGACAGGGGGCATCTTGCATCAGCCCCAGCATTTT. The rearrangement joins TRBV20-1 to TRBJ1-5; 12 positions match TRBD1. The trim removed 1 base at V and 5 bases at J, leaving 9 bases unmatched. The CDR3 runs 17 residues. From germline, CDR1 is DFQATT and CDR2 SNEGSKA (reference sequence).

This chain connects TRBV6-1 to TRBJ2-1; 9 bases line up with TRBD2. CDR3 length: 16 residues. CDR1 and CDR2 from the germline V gene are MNHNS and SASEGT. V shed 8 bases, J shed 7 bases, and the junction held 15 bases outside the gene matches. The CDR3 loop is CASCLPLAGNVNEQFF. In DNA form, the CDR3 reads TGTGCCAGCTGCCTCCCTCTAGCGGGAAATGTAAATGAGCAGTTCTTC.

The CDR3 nucleotides read TGTGCCAGCAGCTTGATGGGGAATTGGGGCACTGAAGCTTTCTTT. Translation gives CASSLMGNWGTEAFF. The V call is TRBV5-4, the J call TRBJ1-1, with D uncertain. This CDR3 has 15 residues. The germline V and J ends were trimmed by 1 base and 4 bases, with 14 bases remaining between them. Germline values: CDR1 SGHNT, CDR2 YYREEE (reference sequence).

A few counts support this clonotype. The chain recombines TRBV11-2 with TRBJ2-4; the D is unclear. The germline CDR1 and CDR2 sequences are SGHAT and FQNNGV. This CDR3 contains 15 residues. Trimming stripped 2 bases from V and 7 bases from J, with 15 bases between. DNA of the CDR3: TGTGCCAGCAGCTTATCGAACGGACCAACCAACATTCAGTACTTC. It encodes CASSLSNGPTNIQYF.

Comment on this clonotype: One base away lies a much larger clone, so this may be a sequencing read error. The chain carries TRBV28 and TRBJ2-7; TRBD2 matches 11 bases. Per germline, CDR1 MDHEN and CDR2 SYDVKM. The junction had 12 bases not matched to a gene; V was cut back by 6 bases and J by 5 bases. CDR3 size: 16 residues. For the CDR3, the DNA is TGTGCCAGCAGCAGATTCGGGACTAGCGGAGGGGACGAGCAGTACTTC. It yields the protein CASSRFGTSGGDEQYF.

This clonotype showed up many times. The chain uses TRBV12-3 or TRBV12-4 and TRBJ2-1; TRBD1 or TRBD2 may be the D gene (5 bases each). Trimming pared 6 bases from V and 2 bases from J, leaving 14 bases between. The CDR3 has 15 amino acids. The CDR3 bases are TGTGCCAGCAGGGGACGATACCCGACCTACAATGAGCAGTTCTTC. Its protein is CASRGRYPTYNEQFF.

This clonotype was recorded many times. The J gene is TRBJ1-5, the V gene TRBV30; no clear D gene. In germline, CDR1 is GTSNPN, CDR2 SVGIG (reference sequence). The CDR3 has 13 amino acids. V shed 0 bases and J shed 6 bases, with 9 bases lying between them. The CDR3: CAWSVTQGQPQHF. DNA of the CDR3: TGTGCCTGGAGTGTAACGCAAGGTCAGCCCCAGCATTTT.

The rearrangement links TRBV15 to TRBJ1-5; possible D gene TRBD1, 6 bases. There are 16 residues in the CDR3. Germline loops: CDR1 LNHNV, CDR2 YYDKDF (reference sequence). Trimming removed 4 bases at V and 1 base at J, with 14 bases between. The CDR3 nucleotides are TGTGCCACCAGCAAATACGGGGGGGCGAGCAATCAGCCCCAGCATTTT. Amino acids: CATSKYGGASNQPQHF.